The rows below give T cell receptor beta chains drawn from one sample of a study of human T cells and chemical hapten exposure. TCRdb analysed the RACE reads with MiXCR anew, one entry per CDR3 protein. The sample includes over 300,000 distinct CDR3 sequences, 5% to 6.5% of them seen just once. This specimen consisted of whole blood, obtained in connection with sensitization to the hapten diphenylcyclopropenone (DPC). These receptors were obtained from a woman aged 45-60 years with alopecia areata. Some clones in this sample may be carry-over from other donors' samples. Both conserved end residues are part of each CDR3. The order of the fields is D gene, J gene, V gene, clone size, CDR3 DNA, CDR3 protein. The D gene is left open where the match is weak. Clone sizes are given selectively: once, few, many, or a class where the clone is expanded.

D: TRBD1; J: TRBJ2-1; V: TRBV14; size: many; DNA: TGTGCCAGCAGCCATTGGGACAGGGGGAATGAGCAGTTCTTC; CDR3: CASSHWDRGNEQFF
D: -; J: TRBJ1-1; V: TRBV29-1; size: -; DNA: TGCAGCGTTGCCCCGGACGGTGAAGCTTTCTTT; CDR3: CSVAPDGEAFF
D: -; J: TRBJ1-1; V: TRBV29-1; size: many; DNA: TGCAGCGTTGAAGGCCGCAGGGGTGACACTGAAGCTTTCTTT; CDR3: CSVEGRRGDTEAFF
D: -; J: TRBJ2-7; V: TRBV11-2; size: few; DNA: TGTGCCAGCACCCCGGAGGGAAGCTCCTACGAGCAGTACTTC; CDR3: CASTPEGSSYEQYF
D: -; J: TRBJ2-3; V: TRBV11-2; size: many; DNA: TGTGCCAGCAGCTGGGACAACACAGATACGCAGTATTTT; CDR3: CASSWDNTDTQYF
D: -; J: TRBJ2-7; V: TRBV5-4; size: -; DNA: TGTGCCAGCAGCTCCGGGACAACCATTTACGAGCAGTACTTC; CDR3: CASSSGTTIYEQYF
D: -; J: TRBJ2-3; V: TRBV5-4; size: few; DNA: TGTGCCAGCAGCTTGGGGGTAGTTAGCACAGATACGCAGTATTTT; CDR3: CASSLGVVSTDTQYF
D: TRBD1; J: TRBJ2-1; V: TRBV5-1; size: few; DNA: TGCGCCAGCAGCCCGGAGACAGGGGGCTACAATGAGCAGTTCTTC; CDR3: CASSPETGGYNEQFF
D: -; J: TRBJ1-1; V: TRBV7-9; size: -; DNA: TGTGCCAGCAGTTCGGGTCGAGGCACTGAAGCTTTCTTT; CDR3: CASSSGRGTEAFF
D: TRBD1; J: TRBJ2-5; V: TRBV3-1; size: many; DNA: TGTGCCAGCAGCCAAGAAAACAGGGGAATTGGAGAGACCCAGTACTTC; CDR3: CASSQENRGIGETQYF